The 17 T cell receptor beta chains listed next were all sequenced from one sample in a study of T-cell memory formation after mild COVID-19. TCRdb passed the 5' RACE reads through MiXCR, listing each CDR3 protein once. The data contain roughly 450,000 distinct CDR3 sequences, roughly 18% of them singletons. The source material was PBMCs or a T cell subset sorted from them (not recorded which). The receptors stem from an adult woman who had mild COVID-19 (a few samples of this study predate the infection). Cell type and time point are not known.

The CDR3 is CASSSPPDGTGETQYF. For the CDR3, the DNA is TGTGCCAGCAGCTCGCCCCCCGACGGGACCGGGGAGACCCAGTACTTC. The chain has TRBV7-6 and TRBJ2-5, with D perhaps being TRBD1 or TRBD2 (5 bases each). The CDR3 is made up of 16 amino acids. Germline lookup yields CDR1 SGHVS and CDR2 FNYEAQ. V was clipped by 4 bases and J by 5 bases, with 20 bases between them.

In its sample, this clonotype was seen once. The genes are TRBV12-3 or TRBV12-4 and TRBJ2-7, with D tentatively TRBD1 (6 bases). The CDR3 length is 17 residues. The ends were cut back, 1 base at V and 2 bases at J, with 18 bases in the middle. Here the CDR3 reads CASSLGIIGDTAYEQYF. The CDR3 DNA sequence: TGTGCCAGCAGTTTAGGTATTATTGGGGACACCGCCTACGAGCAGTACTTC.

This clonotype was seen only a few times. The CDR3 DNA reads TGTGCCAGCAGCCATGGGACTAGGAACACCGGGGAGCTGTTTTTT. It codes for CASSHGTRNTGELFF. The rearrangement links TRBV3-1 to TRBJ2-2; 8 bases map to TRBD2. CDR1 and CDR2 from the germline V gene are LGHDT and YNNKEL (reference sequence). The CDR3 length is 15 residues. V gave up 3 bases and J gave up 1 base; unmatched junction bases: 1.

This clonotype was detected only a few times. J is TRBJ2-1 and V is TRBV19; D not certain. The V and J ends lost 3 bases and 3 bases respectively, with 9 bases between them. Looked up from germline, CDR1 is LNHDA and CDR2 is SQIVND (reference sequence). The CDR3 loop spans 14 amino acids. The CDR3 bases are TGTGCCAGTAGTATGCGCCGGAGCTACAATGAGCAGTTCTTC. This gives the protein CASSMRRSYNEQFF. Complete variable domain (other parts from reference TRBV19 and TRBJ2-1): DGGITQSPKYLFRKEGQNVTLSCEQNLNHDAMYWYRQDPGQGLRLIYYSQIVNDFQKGDIAEGYSVSREKKESFPLTVTSAQKNPTAFYLCASSMRRSYNEQFFGPGTRLTVL.

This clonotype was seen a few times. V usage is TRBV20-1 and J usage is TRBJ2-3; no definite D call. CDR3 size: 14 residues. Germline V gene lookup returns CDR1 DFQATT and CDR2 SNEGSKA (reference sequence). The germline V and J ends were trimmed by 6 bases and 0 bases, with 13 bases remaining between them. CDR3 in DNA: TGCAGTGCCCCCAGGAGAACTAGCACAGATACGCAGTATTTT. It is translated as CSAPRRTSTDTQYF.

The CDR3 DNA reads TGTGCCACCAGCAGAGGGAAGGGAGGAATCTACGAGCAGTACTTC. It specifies CATSRGKGGIYEQYF. The rearrangement joins TRBV15 to TRBJ2-7; tentative D call: TRBD2 (6 bases). CDR3 length equals 15 residues. Per the germline V gene, CDR1 is LNHNV and CDR2 is YYDKDF (reference sequence). Trimming removed 1 base at V and 3 bases at J, with 13 bases between.

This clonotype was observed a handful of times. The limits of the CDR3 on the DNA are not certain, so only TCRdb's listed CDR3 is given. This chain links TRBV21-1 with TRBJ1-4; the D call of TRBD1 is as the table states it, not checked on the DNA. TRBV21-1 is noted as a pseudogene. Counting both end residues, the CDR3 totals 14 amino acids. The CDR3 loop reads CASAVGPGSRMLFF.

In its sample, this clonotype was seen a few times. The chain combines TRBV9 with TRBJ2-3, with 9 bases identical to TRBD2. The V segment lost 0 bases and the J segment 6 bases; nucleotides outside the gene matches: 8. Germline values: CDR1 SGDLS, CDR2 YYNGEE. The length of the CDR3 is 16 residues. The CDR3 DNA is TGTGCCAGCAGCGTAGTTGCGGGGGGGCCTGTGGATACGCAGTATTTT. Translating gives CASSVVAGGPVDTQYF. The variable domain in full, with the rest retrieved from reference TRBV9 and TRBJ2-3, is DSGVTQTPKHLITATGQRVTLRCSPRSGDLSVYWYQQSLDQGLQFLIQYYNGEERAKGNILERFSAQQFPDLHSELNLSSLELGDSALYFCASSVVAGGPVDTQYFGPGTRLTVL.

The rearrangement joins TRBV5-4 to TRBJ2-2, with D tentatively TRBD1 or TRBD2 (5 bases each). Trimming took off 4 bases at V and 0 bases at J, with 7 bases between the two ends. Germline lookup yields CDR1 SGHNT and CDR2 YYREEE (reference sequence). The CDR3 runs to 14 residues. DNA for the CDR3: TGTGCCAGCAGCCGGGGCCCGAACACCGGGGAGCTGTTTTTT. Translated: CASSRGPNTGELFF.

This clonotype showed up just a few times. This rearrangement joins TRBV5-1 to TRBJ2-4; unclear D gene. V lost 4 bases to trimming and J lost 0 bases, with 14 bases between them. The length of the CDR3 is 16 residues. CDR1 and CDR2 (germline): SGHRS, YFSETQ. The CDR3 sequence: CASSPPTSVAKNIQYF. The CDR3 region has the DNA TGCGCCAGCAGCCCACCTACCTCCGTAGCCAAAAACATTCAGTACTTC.

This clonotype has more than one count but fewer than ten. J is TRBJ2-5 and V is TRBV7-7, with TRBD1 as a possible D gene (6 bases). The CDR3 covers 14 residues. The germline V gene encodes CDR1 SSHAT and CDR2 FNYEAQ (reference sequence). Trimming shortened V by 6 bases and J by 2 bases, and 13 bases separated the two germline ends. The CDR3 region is CASSYNGQQETQYF. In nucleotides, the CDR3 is TGTGCCAGCAGTTACAACGGACAGCAAGAGACCCAGTACTTC.

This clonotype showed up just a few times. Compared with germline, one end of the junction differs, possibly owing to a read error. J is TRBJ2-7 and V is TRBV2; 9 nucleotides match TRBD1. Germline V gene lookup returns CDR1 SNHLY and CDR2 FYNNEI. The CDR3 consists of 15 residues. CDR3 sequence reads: CASSEGTGYPYEQYF. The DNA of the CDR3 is TGTGCCAGCAGCGAAGGGACAGGGTATCCCTACGAGCAGTACTTC.

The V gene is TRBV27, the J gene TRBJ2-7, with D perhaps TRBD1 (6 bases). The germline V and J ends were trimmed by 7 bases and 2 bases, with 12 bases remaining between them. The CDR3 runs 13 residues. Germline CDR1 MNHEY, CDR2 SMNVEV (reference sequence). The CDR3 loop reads CASIDQGPYEQYF. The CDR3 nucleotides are TGTGCCAGCATTGATCAGGGGCCCTACGAGCAGTACTTC.

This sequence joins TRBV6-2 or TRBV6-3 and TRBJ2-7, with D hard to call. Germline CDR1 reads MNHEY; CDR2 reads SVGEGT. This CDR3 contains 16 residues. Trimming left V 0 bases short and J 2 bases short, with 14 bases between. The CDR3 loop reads CASSYSKGRQTYEQYF. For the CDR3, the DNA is TGTGCCAGCAGTTACTCGAAGGGCAGGCAAACCTACGAGCAGTACTTC.

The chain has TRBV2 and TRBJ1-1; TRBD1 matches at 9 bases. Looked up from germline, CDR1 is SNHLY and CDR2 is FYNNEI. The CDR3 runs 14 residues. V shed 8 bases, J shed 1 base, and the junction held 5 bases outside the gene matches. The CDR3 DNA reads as TGTGCCAGCGTGGTGGACAGGGGGAACACTGAAGCTTTCTTT. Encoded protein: CASVVDRGNTEAFF.

Written as DNA, the CDR3 is TGTGCCATCAGTGATTCCGTTCGGGTTACATATGGCTACACCTTC. The encoded protein is CAISDSVRVTYGYTF. The rearrangement uses TRBV10-3 and TRBJ1-2; D is undetermined. This CDR3 has 15 amino acids. With 3 bases removed from V and 5 bases from J, the gap between germline ends came to 16 bases. In germline, CDR1 is ENHRY, CDR2 SYGVKD.

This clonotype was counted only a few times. The CDR3 region is CASSQGAWGTSGYNEQFF. The CDR3 region has the DNA TGTGCCAGCAGCCAAGGGGCTTGGGGAACTAGCGGTTACAATGAGCAGTTCTTC. The chain couples TRBV3-1 to TRBJ2-1; 8 nucleotides align to TRBD2. CDR1 and CDR2 from the germline V gene are LGHDT and YNNKEL (reference sequence). Germline trimming cut 1 base from V and 4 bases from J; bases unmatched to any gene: 12. CDR3 length: 18 amino acids.